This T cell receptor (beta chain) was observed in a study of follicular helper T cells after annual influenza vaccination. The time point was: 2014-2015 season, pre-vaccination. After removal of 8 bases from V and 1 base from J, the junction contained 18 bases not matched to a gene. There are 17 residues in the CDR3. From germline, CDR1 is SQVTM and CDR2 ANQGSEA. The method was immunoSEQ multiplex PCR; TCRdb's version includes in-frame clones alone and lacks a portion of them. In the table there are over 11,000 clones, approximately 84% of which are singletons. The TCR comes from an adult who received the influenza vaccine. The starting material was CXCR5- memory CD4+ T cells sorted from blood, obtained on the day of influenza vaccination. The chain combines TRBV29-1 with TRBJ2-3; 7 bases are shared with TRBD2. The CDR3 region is CSTAPLVDAGGTDTQYF. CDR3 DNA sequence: TGCAGCACTGCCCCCCTTGTTGATGCGGGAGGCACAGATACGCAGTATTTT.